One and the same sample provided the 8 T cell receptor beta chains below, sequenced in a study of beta chain features in type 1 diabetes. The sequenced template was cDNA made from the entire isolated RNA. Profiled with immunoSEQ multiplex PCR; TCRdb holds only in-frame clones, not every one. The repertoire holds under 95,000 clones, with about a third as singletons. What was sequenced was stem cell memory CD4+ T cells from blood. All receptors come from a woman under 30 in good health.

A few counts support this clone. The J gene is TRBJ2-2, the V gene TRBV7-9, with TRBD2 identical over 8 bases. Germline V CDR1 and CDR2: SEHNR, FQNEAQ (reference sequence). The junction had 3 bases not matched to a gene; V was cut back by 6 bases and J by 6 bases. The CDR3 loop spans 13 amino acids. DNA of the CDR3: TGTGCCAGCAGTAAACTAGCGGCCGGGGAGCTGTTTTTT. Protein sequence: CASSKLAAGELFF.

This clone was detected a few times. J is TRBJ2-2 and V is TRBV18, with a weak D call TRBD1 (6 bases). V lost 2 bases, J lost 1 base, and 11 bases lay in between. Germline assignment: CDR1 KGHSH and CDR2 LQKENI. This CDR3 region has 16 residues. CDR3 bases: TGTGCCAGCTCACCAGCCGGGACACTGAACACCGGGGAGCTGTTTTTT. Residues: CASSPAGTLNTGELFF.

This chain links TRBV11-3 with TRBJ2-5; TRBD1 aligns across 10 bases. V was pared by 5 bases and J by 4 bases, with 1 base of the junction left unmatched. The length of the CDR3 is 13 residues. Germline V lookup: CDR1 SGHNT, CDR2 YENEEA. CDR3 bases: TGTGCCAGCAGCCGGACAGGGGGAGAGACCCAGTACTTC. Protein product: CASSRTGGETQYF.

J is TRBJ1-5 and V is TRBV30; TRBD1 matches at 7 bases. CDR1 GTSNPN and CDR2 SVGIG come from the germline V gene (reference sequence). The length of the CDR3 is 14 residues. With 7 bases clipped from V and 7 bases from J, the junction kept 13 bases outside the gene matches. As DNA, the CDR3 is TGTGCCTTTTCACAGGGGCCCTCGAGGCAGCCCCAGCATTTT. Protein sequence: CAFSQGPSRQPQHF.

The CDR3 here is CASSFPPGQCDYEQYF. In nucleotides, the CDR3 is TGTGCCAGCAGCTTTCCCCCGGGACAGTGCGACTACGAGCAGTACTTC. The V call is TRBV7-3, the J call TRBJ2-7; 7 nucleotides align to TRBD1. The CDR3 contains 16 residues. V lost 3 bases and J lost 3; bases outside the gene matches: 11. CDR1 is SGHTA, CDR2 FQGTGA, per germline.

This chain connects TRBV11-2 to TRBJ2-1, with D perhaps TRBD1 (5 bases). The CDR3 has 15 amino acids. With 1 base removed from V and 0 bases from J, the gap between germline ends came to 7 bases. Germline V gene lookup returns CDR1 SGHAT and CDR2 FQNNGV. The CDR3 is CASSLGQPSYNEQFF. In DNA form, the CDR3 reads TGTGCCAGCAGCTTAGGACAGCCCTCCTACAATGAGCAGTTCTTC.

This chain joins TRBV28 and TRBJ1-4; D remains unclear. Looked up from germline, CDR1 is MDHEN and CDR2 is SYDVKM. The CDR3 has 12 residues. Between the trimmed V and J ends, which lost 5 bases and 6 bases, there was a span of 7 bases. The DNA of the CDR3 is TGTGCCAGCAGTCTGCAGGATGAAAAACTGTTTTTT. As protein: CASSLQDEKLFF.

The sample holds a few counts of this clone. The V gene is TRBV19, the J gene TRBJ1-1; 7 bases agree with TRBD1. The germline CDR1 and CDR2 sequences are LNHDA and SQIVND (reference sequence). The trim removed 10 bases at V and 5 bases at J, leaving 13 bases unmatched. CDR3 length equals 14 residues. The chain's CDR3 is CATQRGPGRTEAFF. CDR3 in DNA: TGTGCCACCCAGAGGGGGCCAGGGAGAACTGAAGCTTTCTTT.